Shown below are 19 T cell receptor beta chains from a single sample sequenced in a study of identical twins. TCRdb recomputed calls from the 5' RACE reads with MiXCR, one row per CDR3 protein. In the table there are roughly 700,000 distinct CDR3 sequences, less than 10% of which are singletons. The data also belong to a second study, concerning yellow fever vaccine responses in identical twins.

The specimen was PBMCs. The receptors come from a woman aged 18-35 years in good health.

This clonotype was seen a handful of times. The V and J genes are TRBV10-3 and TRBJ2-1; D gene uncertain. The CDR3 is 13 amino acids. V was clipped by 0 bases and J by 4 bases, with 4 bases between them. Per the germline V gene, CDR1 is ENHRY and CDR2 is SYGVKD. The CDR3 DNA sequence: TGTGCCATCAGTGAGTCGCAGTACAATGAGCAGTTCTTC. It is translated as CAISESQYNEQFF.

CDR3 amino acids: CASSQGKRTGYEQYF. In DNA, the CDR3 is TGTGCCAGCAGCCAAGGGAAGAGGACCGGCTACGAGCAGTACTTC. The chain joins TRBV3-1 to TRBJ2-7; D is uncertain. The CDR3 is made up of 15 amino acids. Trimming stripped 1 base from V and 3 bases from J, with 13 bases between. CDR1 LGHDT and CDR2 YNNKEL come from the germline V gene (reference sequence).

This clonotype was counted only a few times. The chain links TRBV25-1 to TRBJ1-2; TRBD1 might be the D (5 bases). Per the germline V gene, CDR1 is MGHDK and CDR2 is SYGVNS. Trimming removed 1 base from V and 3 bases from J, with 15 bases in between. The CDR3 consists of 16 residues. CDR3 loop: CASSEWQGPKYYGYTF. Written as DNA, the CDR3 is TGTGCCAGCAGTGAATGGCAGGGCCCGAAATACTATGGCTACACCTTC.

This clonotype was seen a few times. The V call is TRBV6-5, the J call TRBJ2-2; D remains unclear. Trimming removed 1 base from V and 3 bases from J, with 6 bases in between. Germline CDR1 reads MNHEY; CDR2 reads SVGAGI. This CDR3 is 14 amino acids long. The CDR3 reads CASSYWDDTGELFF. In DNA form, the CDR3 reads TGTGCCAGCAGTTACTGGGATGACACCGGGGAGCTGTTTTTT.

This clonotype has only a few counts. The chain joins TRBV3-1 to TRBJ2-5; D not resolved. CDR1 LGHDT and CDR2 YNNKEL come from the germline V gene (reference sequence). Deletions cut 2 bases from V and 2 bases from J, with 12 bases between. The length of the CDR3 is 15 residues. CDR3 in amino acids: CASSQRAGRQETQYF. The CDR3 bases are TGTGCCAGCAGCCAAAGGGCAGGCAGACAAGAGACCCAGTACTTC.

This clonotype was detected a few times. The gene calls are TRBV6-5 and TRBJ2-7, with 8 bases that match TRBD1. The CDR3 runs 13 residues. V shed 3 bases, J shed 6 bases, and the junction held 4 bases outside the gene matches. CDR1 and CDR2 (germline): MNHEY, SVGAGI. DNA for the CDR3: TGTGCCAGCAGTTATTCGGACAGGGTCGAGCAGTACTTC. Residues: CASSYSDRVEQYF.

CDR3 residues: CASSITRGDTQYF. CDR3 DNA sequence: TGTGCCAGCAGCATCACCCGAGGGGATACGCAGTATTTT. This chain links TRBV7-3 with TRBJ2-3, with a tentative D call TRBD2 (5 bases). This CDR3 is 13 amino acids long. With 5 bases removed from V and 6 bases from J, the gap between germline ends came to 12 bases. Germline V gene sequence: CDR1 SGHTA, CDR2 FQGTGA.

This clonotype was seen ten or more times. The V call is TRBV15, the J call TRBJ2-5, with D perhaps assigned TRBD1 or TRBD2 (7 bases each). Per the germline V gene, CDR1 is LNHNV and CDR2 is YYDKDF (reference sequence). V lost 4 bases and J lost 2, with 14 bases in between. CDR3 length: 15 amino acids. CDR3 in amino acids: CATSIQGGGQETQYF. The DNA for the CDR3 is TGTGCCACCAGCATCCAGGGGGGGGGGCAAGAGACCCAGTACTTC.

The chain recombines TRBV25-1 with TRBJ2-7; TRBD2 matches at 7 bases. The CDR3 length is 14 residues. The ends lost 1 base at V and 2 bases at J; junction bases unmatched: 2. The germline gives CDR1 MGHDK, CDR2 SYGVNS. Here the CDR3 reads CASSEWGLPYEQYF. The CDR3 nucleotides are TGTGCCAGCAGTGAATGGGGACTACCCTACGAGCAGTACTTC.

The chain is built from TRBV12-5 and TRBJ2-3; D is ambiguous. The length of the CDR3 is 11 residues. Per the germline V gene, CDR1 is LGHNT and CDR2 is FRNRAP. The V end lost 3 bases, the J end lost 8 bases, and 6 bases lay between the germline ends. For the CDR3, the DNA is TGTGCTAGTGGTTTCGGTGGTACGCAGTATTTT. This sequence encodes CASGFGGTQYF.

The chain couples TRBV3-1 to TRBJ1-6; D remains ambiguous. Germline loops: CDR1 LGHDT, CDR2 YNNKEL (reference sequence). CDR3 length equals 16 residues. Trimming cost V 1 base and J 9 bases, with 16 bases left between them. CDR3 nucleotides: TGTGCCAGCAGCCAAGGTGGGAACCGGCGGTTTTCACCCCTCCACTTT. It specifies CASSQGGNRRFSPLHF.

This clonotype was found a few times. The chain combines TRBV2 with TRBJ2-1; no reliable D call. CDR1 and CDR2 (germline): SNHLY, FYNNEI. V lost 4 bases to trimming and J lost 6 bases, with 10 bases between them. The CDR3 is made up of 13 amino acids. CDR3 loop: CASSVVDVNEQFF. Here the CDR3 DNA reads TGTGCCAGCAGTGTAGTGGATGTCAATGAGCAGTTCTTC.

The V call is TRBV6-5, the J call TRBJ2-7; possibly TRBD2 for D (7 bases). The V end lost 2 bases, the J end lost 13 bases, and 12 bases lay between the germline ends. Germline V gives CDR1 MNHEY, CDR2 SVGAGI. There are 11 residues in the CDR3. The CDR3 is CASSYGRGIYF. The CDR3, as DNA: TGTGCCAGCAGTTACGGGAGGGGGATTTACTTC.

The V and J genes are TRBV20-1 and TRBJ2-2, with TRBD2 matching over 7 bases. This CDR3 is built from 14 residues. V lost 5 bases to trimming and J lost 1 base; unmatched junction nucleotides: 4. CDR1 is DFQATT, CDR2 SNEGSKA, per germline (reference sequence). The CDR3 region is CSAPGGKNTGELFF. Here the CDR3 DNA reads TGCAGTGCTCCCGGGGGGAAGAACACCGGGGAGCTGTTTTTT.

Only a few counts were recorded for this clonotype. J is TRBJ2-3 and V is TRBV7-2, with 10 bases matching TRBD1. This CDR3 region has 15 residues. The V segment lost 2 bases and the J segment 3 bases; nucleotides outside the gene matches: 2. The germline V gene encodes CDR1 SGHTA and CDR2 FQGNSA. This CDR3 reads CASSLWGQGTDTQYF. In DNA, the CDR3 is TGTGCCAGCAGCTTATGGGGACAGGGGACAGATACGCAGTATTTT.

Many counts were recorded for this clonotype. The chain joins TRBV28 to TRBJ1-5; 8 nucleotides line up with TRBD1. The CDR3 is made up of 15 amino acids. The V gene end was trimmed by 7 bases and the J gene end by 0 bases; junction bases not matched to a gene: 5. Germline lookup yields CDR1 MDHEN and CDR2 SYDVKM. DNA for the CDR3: TGTGCCAGCAAAGCAGGGGGCGTTAGCAATCAGCCCCAGCATTTT. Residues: CASKAGGVSNQPQHF. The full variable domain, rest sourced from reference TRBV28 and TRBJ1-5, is DVKVTQSSRYLVKRTGEKVFLECVQDMDHENMFWYRQDPGLGLRLIYFSYDVKMKEKGDIPEGYSVSREKKERFSLILESASTNQTSMYLCASKAGGVSNQPQHFGDGTRLSIL.

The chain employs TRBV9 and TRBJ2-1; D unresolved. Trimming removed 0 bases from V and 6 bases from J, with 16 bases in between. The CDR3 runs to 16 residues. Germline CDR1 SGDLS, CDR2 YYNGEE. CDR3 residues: CASSVELAGISNEQFF. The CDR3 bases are TGTGCCAGCAGCGTAGAGTTGGCAGGCATATCCAATGAGCAGTTCTTC.

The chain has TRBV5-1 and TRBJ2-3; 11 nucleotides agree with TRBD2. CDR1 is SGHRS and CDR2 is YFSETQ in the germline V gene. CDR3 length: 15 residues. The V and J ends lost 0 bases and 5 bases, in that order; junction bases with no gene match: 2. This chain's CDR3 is CASSLASGGRDTQYF. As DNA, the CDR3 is TGCGCCAGCAGCTTGGCTAGCGGGGGGAGAGATACGCAGTATTTT.

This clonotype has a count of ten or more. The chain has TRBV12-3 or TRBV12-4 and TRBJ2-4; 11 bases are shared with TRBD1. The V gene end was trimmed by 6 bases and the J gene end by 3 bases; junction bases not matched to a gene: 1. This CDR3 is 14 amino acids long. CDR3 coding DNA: TGTGCCAGCAGGGACAGGGGGCGCAAAAACATTCAGTACTTC. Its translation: CASRDRGRKNIQYF.